The next 12 T cell receptor beta chains were all read from a single sample in a study of T cells in Graves' hyperthyroidism and ophthalmopathy. Amplified TCR beta CDR3 regions came from RNA transcripts. First-round RT-PCR of the TCR CDR3 relied on the HTBI primer set. TCRdb fed the multiplex PCR reads into MiXCR, producing one record per CDR3 protein. In the table there are 490,000 or so distinct CDR3 sequences, approximately 23% of which are singletons. Specimen: blood. These receptors came from a woman in her seventies with Graves' ophthalmopathy.

This clonotype was counted between two and nine times. The chain links TRBV28 to TRBJ1-6; 8 nucleotides line up with TRBD1. The CDR3 length is 16 residues. The germline gives CDR1 MDHEN, CDR2 SYDVKM. V shed 3 bases and J 10 bases; nucleotides not matched to a gene: 11. CDR3: CASSFPGQVGGSPLHF. In nucleotides, the CDR3 is TGTGCCAGCAGTTTCCCGGGACAGGTCGGGGGATCACCCCTCCACTTT.

The V and J genes are TRBV9 and TRBJ2-5, with unresolved D. Germline V gene data show CDR1 as SGDLS and CDR2 as YYNGEE. V lost 0 bases and J 5 bases, leaving 8 bases between the germline ends. CDR3 length equals 13 residues. This CDR3 reads CASSVDVGETQYF. Here the CDR3 DNA reads TGTGCCAGCAGCGTAGATGTTGGGGAGACCCAGTACTTC.

In this sample, this clonotype turned up many times. V gene TRBV10-3 combines with J gene TRBJ1-5; weak D call: TRBD1 (6 bases). Trimming left V 9 bases short and J 3 bases short, with 12 bases between. CDR3 length: 13 residues. The germline V gene encodes CDR1 ENHRY and CDR2 SYGVKD. The CDR3: CAIKGDLNQPQHF. The CDR3 nucleotides are TGTGCCATTAAGGGGGACCTCAATCAGCCCCAGCATTTT.

The chain carries TRBV6-2 or TRBV6-3 and TRBJ2-7; no reliable D call. The germline V and J ends were trimmed by 5 bases and 3 bases, with 5 bases remaining between them. The germline V gene encodes CDR1 MNHEY and CDR2 SVGEGT. The CDR3 spans 11 residues. The chain's CDR3 is CASSTIYEQYF. CDR3 nucleotide sequence: TGTGCCAGCAGTACCATCTACGAGCAGTACTTC.

This clonotype was found a few times. The V call is TRBV19, the J call TRBJ2-5; 11 bases align to TRBD2. The length of the CDR3 is 18 residues. The V gene end was trimmed by 1 base and the J gene end by 0 bases; junction bases not matched to a gene: 7. In germline, CDR1 is LNHDA, CDR2 SQIVND (reference sequence). The CDR3 bases are TGTGCCAGTAGTATAGGGGGGACTAGCGGAGCTTACCAAGAGACCCAGTACTTC. This gives the protein CASSIGGTSGAYQETQYF.

This clonotype was found many times. The chain has TRBV6-2 or TRBV6-3 and TRBJ1-2; a weak D match, TRBD1 (6 bases). CDR1 and CDR2 (germline): MNHEY, SVGEGT. The CDR3 loop spans 13 amino acids. V lost 2 bases and J 2 bases, leaving 6 bases between the germline ends. This chain's CDR3 is CASSYGGNYGYTF. In DNA, the CDR3 is TGTGCCAGCAGTTACGGGGGCAACTATGGCTACACCTTC.

The J gene is TRBJ1-6, the V gene TRBV6-2 or TRBV6-3, with D unclear. Germline V gene data show CDR1 as MNHEY and CDR2 as SVGEGT. V gave up 2 bases and J gave up 10 bases, with 9 bases separating them. This CDR3 is built from 13 residues. CDR3 residues: CASSYPFGSPLHF. In nucleotides, the CDR3 is TGTGCCAGCAGTTACCCCTTCGGGTCACCCCTCCACTTT.

The V gene is TRBV3-1, the J gene TRBJ2-2, with TRBD1 matching over 10 bases. The V segment lost 5 bases and the J segment 3 bases; nucleotides outside the gene matches: 15. Germline loops: CDR1 LGHDT, CDR2 YNNKEL (reference sequence). The CDR3 totals 19 residues. The CDR3 nucleotides read TGTGCCAGCAGCTTCCCGGGACAGGGGCTTGCGGGAGACACCGGGGAGCTGTTTTTT. Translation gives CASSFPGQGLAGDTGELFF.

This clonotype was counted only a few times. This chain links TRBV28 with TRBJ1-1; 8 nucleotides match TRBD1. The CDR3 consists of 14 residues. J lost 1 base, V lost 6 bases, and 4 bases had no gene match. Germline V gives CDR1 MDHEN, CDR2 SYDVKM. The CDR3, as DNA: TGTGCCAGCAGGACAGGGGCTCCGAACACTGAAGCTTTCTTT. Its translation: CASRTGAPNTEAFF.

This clonotype was picked up a small number of times. The chain uses TRBV14 and TRBJ2-4; D is uncertain. The V end was cut by 5 bases, the J end by 6 bases, with 14 bases between. The CDR3 sequence is 14 residues long. Germline V gene sequence: CDR1 SGHDN, CDR2 FVKESK. The DNA of the CDR3 is TGTGCCAGCAGCGCGTGGGGTTCCGGAAACATTCAGTACTTC. It specifies CASSAWGSGNIQYF.

The J gene is TRBJ1-4, the V gene TRBV6-1; 7 nucleotides match TRBD1. This CDR3 is built from 14 residues. Germline V gene lookup returns CDR1 MNHNS and CDR2 SASEGT. After removal of 5 bases from V and 7 bases from J, the junction contained 7 bases not matched to a gene. CDR3 loop: CASSPGTEAEKLFF. In nucleotides, the CDR3 is TGTGCCAGCAGTCCCGGGACAGAGGCTGAAAAACTGTTTTTT.

Turning to this clonotype: Possible read error: a much larger clone is one base away. The chain recombines TRBV6-1 with TRBJ1-5; no clear D. The germline V gene encodes CDR1 MNHNS and CDR2 SASEGT. Trimming removed 8 bases at V and 10 bases at J, with 18 bases between. This CDR3 has 13 residues. The CDR3 protein is CASARDRGHPQHF. The DNA of the CDR3 is TGTGCCAGCGCGAGGGATCGTGGTCATCCCCAGCATTTT.